This T cell receptor beta chain was obtained from a study of early T cells in non-severe SARS-CoV-2 infection. Study background: Sequenced material consisted of bulk RNA (from unsorted whole blood), and chains were unpaired.

Study-level findings and limits: Sequences matched to VDJdb favored anti-spike CD8 responses, while private and CD4 specificities were missed.

The V end lost 3 bases, the J end lost 1 base, and 9 bases lay between the germline ends. Germline V gives CDR1 LGHDT, CDR2 YNNKEL (reference sequence). The CDR3 sequence is 14 residues long. This clonotype was observed a few times. The antigen remains unidentified. Tagging with unique molecular identifiers was applied to individual cDNA molecules. A single record per CDR3 protein comes from TCRdb applying MiXCR to the 5' RACE reads. The sample records 25,000 to 35,000 distinct CDR3 sequences, around 5.7% being singletons. This clonotype originated in an adult who was a healthcare worker with PCR-confirmed SARS-CoV-2 infection or an uninfected control (not recorded which). The chain joins TRBV3-1 to TRBJ1-1; D is undetermined. The sequenced sample was whole blood. Here the CDR3 reads CASSQTGRNTEAFF. CDR3 nucleotides: TGTGCCAGCAGCCAGACCGGTCGGAACACTGAAGCTTTCTTT.